The 7 T cell receptor beta chains below were found in one sample sequenced in a study of human T cells and chemical hapten exposure. MiXCR was run by TCRdb on the RACE reads, yielding one entry per CDR3 protein. The data show 280,000 or so distinct CDR3 sequences, about 7.7% seen once. Described time point: pre-sensitization, week 0. Specified treatment: therapeutic diphenylcyclopropenone sensitization with weekly scalp DPC. The sequences come from whole blood, collected in connection with sensitization to the hapten diphenylcyclopropenone (DPC). Receptor source: a man aged 18-30 years with alopecia areata. Some clones in this sample may be carry-over from other donors' samples.

The V and J genes are TRBV6-2 or TRBV6-3 and TRBJ2-3, with TRBD2 matching 12 bases. The CDR3 runs 18 residues. Trimming took 0 bases from V and 2 from J; bases not matched to a gene: 6. In germline, CDR1 is MNHEY, CDR2 SVGEGT. The CDR3 region is CASSYSLGTSGFTDTQYF. CDR3 nucleotides: TGTGCCAGCAGTTACTCGCTGGGGACTAGCGGGTTCACAGATACGCAGTATTTT.

The chain combines TRBV6-5 with TRBJ1-3; TRBD1 is a possible D gene (5 bases). This CDR3 is 17 amino acids long. The ends were cut back, 2 bases at V and 0 bases at J, with 14 bases in the middle. CDR1 is MNHEY and CDR2 is SVGAGI in the germline V gene. CDR3 protein: CASSYLGRGSSGNTIYF. The CDR3 nucleotides are TGTGCCAGCAGTTACCTGGGGAGGGGAAGCTCTGGAAACACCATATATTTT.

This clonotype was counted only a few times. V is TRBV10-3 and J is TRBJ2-6; no clear D. V lost 5 bases and J lost 4, with 15 bases in between. CDR1 and CDR2 from the germline V gene are ENHRY and SYGVKD. This CDR3 contains 16 residues. The CDR3 nucleotides read TGTGCCATCAGTACCTCAGGTGGTCTGGGGGCCAACGTCCTGACTTTC. It translates to CAISTSGGLGANVLTF.

This clonotype has only a few counts. This rearrangement joins TRBV5-1 to TRBJ2-3, with 10 bases matching TRBD1. V lost 3 bases and J lost 6; bases outside the gene matches: 7. This CDR3 is built from 15 residues. CDR1 is SGHRS and CDR2 is YFSETQ in the germline V gene. The CDR3 DNA follows: TGCGCCAGCAGCTCGAGACAGGGGGCCGGTGATACGCAGTATTTT. Translating it yields CASSSRQGAGDTQYF. Full variable domain (missing parts from reference TRBV5-1 and TRBJ2-3): KAGVTQTPRYLIKTRGQQVTLSCSPISGHRSVSWYQQTPGQGLQFLFEYFSETQRNKGNFPGRFSGRQFSNSRSEMNVSTLELGDSALYLCASSSRQGAGDTQYFGPGTRLTVL.

In its sample, this clonotype was seen a few times. This chain joins TRBV28 and TRBJ2-1; D unclear. The CDR3 spans 17 residues. CDR1 is MDHEN and CDR2 is SYDVKM in the germline V gene. V was pared by 5 bases and J by 3 bases, with 20 bases between. The CDR3: CASSQPDPDEFYNEQFF. CDR3 nucleotide sequence: TGTGCCAGCAGTCAACCCGACCCCGACGAATTCTACAATGAGCAGTTCTTC.

The sample holds many counts of this clonotype. The V call is TRBV4-3, the J call TRBJ1-2, with D maybe TRBD1 (6 bases). Trimming shortened V by 0 bases and J by 5 bases, and 13 bases separated the two germline ends. CDR3 length: 15 amino acids. Looked up from germline, CDR1 is LGHNA and CDR2 is YSLEER. CDR3 in DNA: TGCGCCAGCAGCCAAGACTCGGGGGCCTGGTATGGCTACACCTTC. It translates to CASSQDSGAWYGYTF.

This clonotype came up a few times. This chain joins TRBV7-2 and TRBJ2-6; tentative D call: TRBD1 (6 bases). V gave up 2 bases and J gave up 0 bases, with 11 bases separating them. The CDR3 spans 17 residues. Germline-derived CDR1 and CDR2 are SGHTA and FQGNSA. This chain's CDR3 is CASSLRGRGSGANVLTF. The CDR3, as DNA: TGTGCCAGCAGCTTAAGGGGGAGAGGCTCTGGGGCCAACGTCCTGACTTTC. Variable domain in full (rest from reference TRBV7-2 and TRBJ2-6): GAGVSQSPSNKVTEKGKDVELRCDPISGHTALYWYRQSLGQGLEFLIYFQGNSAPDKSGLPSDRFSAERTGGSVSTLTIQRTQQEDSAVYLCASSLRGRGSGANVLTFGAGSRLTVL.